Following are 30 T cell receptor beta chains from one sample sequenced in a study of T cell responses to AZD1222 COVID-19 vaccine. Generated by immunoSEQ multiplex PCR, the TCRdb table keeps only in-frame clones and is missing some. Of about 100,000 clones listed, less than 90% are singletons. The sequencing here drew on peripheral blood, taken on day 0 of AZD1222 vaccination. The source is an adult in good health.

The chain uses TRBV7-2 and TRBJ2-4; TRBD2 is a possible D gene (6 bases). V was clipped by 5 bases and J by 8 bases, with 19 bases between them. Germline lookup yields CDR1 SGHTA and CDR2 FQGNSA. The CDR3 consists of 15 residues. CDR3 sequence reads: CASSDLSRGGDIQYF. The CDR3 DNA is TGTGCCAGCAGCGACCTTTCGCGGGGCGGGGACATTCAGTACTTC.

This rearrangement joins TRBV18 to TRBJ2-5; tentatively, D is TRBD1 (5 bases). Trimming pared 5 bases from V and 2 bases from J, leaving 9 bases between. The CDR3 extends over 13 amino acids. The germline V gene encodes CDR1 KGHSH and CDR2 LQKENI. The CDR3 bases are TGTGCCAGCTCAGAACAGGAACAAGAGACCCAGTACTTC. Its translation: CASSEQEQETQYF.

The rearrangement uses TRBV9 and TRBJ2-2; perhaps D is TRBD1 or TRBD2 (6 bases each). CDR1 is SGDLS and CDR2 is YYNGEE in the germline V gene. This CDR3 comprises 15 residues. V gave up 1 base and J gave up 2 bases, with 9 bases separating them. The CDR3 coding sequence is TGTGCCAGCAGCGTAAGGGGGACTAACACCGGGGAGCTGTTTTTT. Amino acid sequence: CASSVRGTNTGELFF.

This clone showed up just once. The J gene is TRBJ2-1, the V gene TRBV6-5; possibly TRBD2 for D (6 bases). Germline V CDR1 and CDR2: MNHEY, SVGAGI. This CDR3 is 16 amino acids long. Trimming shortened V by 4 bases and J by 2 bases, and 15 bases separated the two germline ends. In DNA, the CDR3 is TGTGCCAGCAGTTCCTCCTTTAGCGGAGCCTACAATGAGCAGTTCTTC. Translated, it gives CASSSSFSGAYNEQFF.

V and J are TRBV5-6 and TRBJ2-7; 11 bases map to TRBD1. Germline loops: CDR1 SGHDT, CDR2 YYEEEE. The CDR3 covers 14 residues. With 7 bases clipped from V and 1 base from J, the junction kept 4 bases outside the gene matches. The CDR3 bases are TGTGCCAGCTCCGGACAGGGGGCTTCCTACGAGCAGTACTTC. This sequence encodes CASSGQGASYEQYF.

The chain links TRBV10-3 to TRBJ1-2; perhaps TRBD1 as D (5 bases). V was clipped by 2 bases and J by 5 bases, with 21 bases between them. This CDR3 region has 17 residues. CDR1 and CDR2 from the germline V gene are ENHRY and SYGVKD. Here the CDR3 DNA reads TGTGCCATCAGTGAGGCGGCTACCGGACAACCATCTTATGGCTACACCTTC. It yields the protein CAISEAATGQPSYGYTF.

The chain recombines TRBV7-9 with TRBJ2-5, with 7 bases matching TRBD1. From germline, CDR1 is SEHNR and CDR2 FQNEAQ (reference sequence). J lost 2 bases, V lost 5 bases, and 8 bases had no gene match. CDR3 length: 15 amino acids. Written as DNA, the CDR3 is TGTGCCAGCAGCCGGGGACAGTATAATCAAGAGACCCAGTACTTC. Its translation: CASSRGQYNQETQYF.

This rearrangement joins TRBV28 to TRBJ2-2, with TRBD1 matching over 10 bases. With V trimmed by 5 bases and J by 13 bases, 4 bases remained unmatched. Germline V gives CDR1 MDHEN, CDR2 SYDVKM. This CDR3 is built from 12 residues. The CDR3: CASSSRDRGLFF. The CDR3 DNA follows: TGTGCCAGCAGTAGCCGGGACAGGGGGCTGTTTTTT.

This chain joins TRBV24-1 and TRBJ1-6; TRBD1 agrees at 7 bases. After removal of 2 bases from V and 7 bases from J, the junction contained 4 bases not matched to a gene. Looked up from germline, CDR1 is KGHDR and CDR2 is SFDVKD. The CDR3 is 15 residues long. DNA for the CDR3: TGTGCCACCAGTGATTCTCGACAGGGAAATTCACCCCTCCACTTT. Translating it yields CATSDSRQGNSPLHF.

The V call is TRBV27, the J call TRBJ1-2, with 9 bases aligning to TRBD1. There are 13 residues in the CDR3. Germline assignment: CDR1 MNHEY and CDR2 SMNVEV (reference sequence). J was trimmed by 7 bases and V by 5 bases; bases with no gene match: 5. CDR3 bases: TGTGCCAGCAGTCCAACAGGGGGCAGTGGCTACACCTTC. This sequence encodes CASSPTGGSGYTF.

This chain joins TRBV13 and TRBJ1-3, with D perhaps matching TRBD1 (5 bases). V lost 1 base to trimming and J lost 0 bases, with 10 bases between them. The CDR3 length is 16 residues. Germline assignment: CDR1 PRHDT and CDR2 FYEKMQ (reference sequence). CDR3 region: CASSLDGGSSGNTIYF. The CDR3 coding sequence is TGTGCCAGCAGCTTAGATGGGGGGAGCTCTGGAAACACCATATATTTT.

This clone was seen only once. The chain couples TRBV5-1 to TRBJ1-5, with 8 positions matching TRBD1. In germline, CDR1 is SGHRS, CDR2 YFSETQ. The CDR3 consists of 14 residues. V dropped 5 bases and J dropped 6; count of bases not matched to a gene: 7. The CDR3 loop reads CASSLGQGGQPQHF. CDR3 DNA sequence: TGCGCCAGCAGTCTAGGACAGGGCGGTCAGCCCCAGCATTTT.

The chain carries TRBV15 and TRBJ2-5; TRBD2 is a possible D gene (6 bases). This CDR3 has 13 residues. Trimming took off 3 bases at V and 5 bases at J, with 10 bases between the two ends. CDR1 and CDR2 (germline): LNHNV, YYDKDF (reference sequence). DNA of the CDR3: TGTGCCACCAGCAGTCGGGGGTGGGAGACCCAGTACTTC. Amino acids: CATSSRGWETQYF.

The chain recombines TRBV4-1 with TRBJ2-7, with no clear D. Germline CDR1 MGHRA, CDR2 YSYEKL. The V end was cut by 1 base, the J end by 1 base, with 11 bases between. The CDR3 extends over 15 amino acids. DNA for the CDR3: TGCGCCAGCAGCCAAGGGGCCGGCAATTCCTACGAGCAGTACTTC. This encodes CASSQGAGNSYEQYF.

The chain carries TRBV27 and TRBJ1-5; no clear D. Germline V gene data show CDR1 as MNHEY and CDR2 as SMNVEV (reference sequence). V was shortened by 4 bases and J by 7 bases, with 11 bases between the two germline ends. This CDR3 region has 13 residues. The DNA for the CDR3 is TGTGCCAGCAGTTCAATGAGTGGGCAGCCCCAGCATTTT. Its protein product is CASSSMSGQPQHF.

The chain joins TRBV19 to TRBJ2-5; 8 bases align to TRBD2. V gave up 3 bases and J gave up 2 bases; unmatched junction bases: 11. This CDR3 has 17 residues. Germline V gene sequence: CDR1 LNHDA, CDR2 SQIVND (reference sequence). This CDR3 reads CASSMVQSGSLQETQYF. The DNA of the CDR3 is TGTGCCAGTAGTATGGTGCAGAGCGGGAGCTTACAAGAGACCCAGTACTTC.

CDR3 bases: TGTGCCAGCAGCCCTCGGACAGGGGCGAACACTGAAGCTTTCTTT. It translates to CASSPRTGANTEAFF. The chain carries TRBV11-3 and TRBJ1-1; 9 bases match TRBD1. The CDR3 totals 15 residues. Germline CDR1 and CDR2: SGHNT and YENEEA. V was pared by 5 bases and J by 1 base, with 5 bases of the junction left unmatched.

The CDR3 sequence is CASSQDGRSPLHF. The CDR3 nucleotides are TGCGCCAGCAGCCAAGATGGGAGGTCACCCCTCCACTTT. The chain couples TRBV4-3 to TRBJ1-6; D not resolved. Trimming removed 0 bases from V and 10 bases from J, with 7 bases in between. Germline CDR1 and CDR2: LGHNA and YSLEER. The CDR3 length is 13 residues.

This chain joins TRBV28 and TRBJ1-1; unclear D gene. Germline assignment: CDR1 MDHEN and CDR2 SYDVKM. CDR3 length: 11 residues. The V end was cut by 3 bases, the J end by 6 bases, with 5 bases between. The CDR3 nucleotides are TGTGCCAGCAGTTTGACGTCTGAAGCTTTCTTT. It codes for CASSLTSEAFF.

The chain couples TRBV28 to TRBJ1-2; possibly TRBD1 for D (5 bases). The CDR3 sequence is 17 residues long. Trimming removed 5 bases at V and 0 bases at J, with 19 bases between. Germline V gene data show CDR1 as MDHEN and CDR2 as SYDVKM. The CDR3 DNA reads TGTGCCAGCAGTCTGGGGGACCGATCTCCTACTAACTATGGCTACACCTTC. Protein: CASSLGDRSPTNYGYTF.

The rearrangement joins TRBV28 to TRBJ1-5, with a weak D call TRBD1 (5 bases). Trimming cost V 6 bases and J 1 base, with 19 bases left between them. The length of the CDR3 is 17 residues. Germline V gene sequence: CDR1 MDHEN, CDR2 SYDVKM. The CDR3: CASSPIDSHGSNQPQHF. The CDR3 DNA is TGTGCCAGCAGCCCCATCGACAGCCACGGGAGCAATCAGCCCCAGCATTTT. The full variable domain, rest sourced from reference TRBV28 and TRBJ1-5, is DVKVTQSSRYLVKRTGEKVFLECVQDMDHENMFWYRQDPGLGLRLIYFSYDVKMKEKGDIPEGYSVSREKKERFSLILESASTNQTSMYLCASSPIDSHGSNQPQHFGDGTRLSIL.

The sample holds one count of this clone. CDR3 protein: CASSVDPERLTGTYTGELFF. DNA of the CDR3: TGTGCCAGCAGCGTAGACCCTGAGCGGCTGACAGGGACATACACCGGGGAGCTGTTTTTT. The J gene is TRBJ2-2, the V gene TRBV9; 7 bases fit TRBD1. The V gene end was trimmed by 0 bases and the J gene end by 3 bases; junction bases not matched to a gene: 17. CDR1 is SGDLS and CDR2 is YYNGEE in the germline V gene. This CDR3 is 20 amino acids long. Full variable domain (remainder filled in from reference TRBV9 and TRBJ2-2): DSGVTQTPKHLITATGQRVTLRCSPRSGDLSVYWYQQSLDQGLQFLIQYYNGEERAKGNILERFSAQQFPDLHSELNLSSLELGDSALYFCASSVDPERLTGTYTGELFFGEGSRLTVL.

Judged by abundance, this clone is medium-sized (0.01 to 0.1%). V usage is TRBV2 and J usage is TRBJ2-7; D is unresolved. The CDR3 contains 11 residues. CDR1 is SNHLY and CDR2 is FYNNEI in the germline V gene. Trimming shortened V by 6 bases and J by 4 bases, and 7 bases separated the two germline ends. In DNA form, the CDR3 reads TGTGCCAGCAGGGCTGATTACGAGCAGTACTTC. This sequence encodes CASRADYEQYF.

This chain joins TRBV27 and TRBJ2-1; TRBD2 might be the D (5 bases). Germline lookup yields CDR1 MNHEY and CDR2 SMNVEV (reference sequence). The length of the CDR3 is 15 residues. V was shortened by 3 bases and J by 8 bases, with 17 bases between the two germline ends. CDR3 sequence reads: CASSLEALRVDEQFF. CDR3 DNA sequence: TGTGCCAGCAGTTTGGAGGCACTTAGGGTTGATGAGCAGTTCTTC.

DNA for the CDR3: TGTGCCAGCAGCAGACATCCAAATCAGCCCCAGCATTTT. The encoded protein is CASSRHPNQPQHF. The chain combines TRBV9 with TRBJ1-5; no clear D. Looked up from germline, CDR1 is SGDLS and CDR2 is YYNGEE. Trimming stripped 4 bases from V and 4 bases from J, with 9 bases between. The CDR3 covers 13 residues. The variable domain in full, completed from reference TRBV9 and TRBJ1-5, reads DSGVTQTPKHLITATGQRVTLRCSPRSGDLSVYWYQQSLDQGLQFLIQYYNGEERAKGNILERFSAQQFPDLHSELNLSSLELGDSALYFCASSRHPNQPQHFGDGTRLSIL.

J is TRBJ1-1 and V is TRBV5-1, with 9 nucleotides matching TRBD1. This CDR3 has 17 amino acids. V trimming: 4 bases; J trimming: 7 bases; junction bases outside the gene matches: 17. From germline, CDR1 is SGHRS and CDR2 YFSETQ. DNA of the CDR3: TGCGCCAGCAGCGGAATTTGGACAGGGGCGACTGGTGGTGAAGCTTTCTTT. Amino acids: CASSGIWTGATGGEAFF.

V gene TRBV2 combines with J gene TRBJ1-1, with a possible D match to TRBD1 (6 bases). Germline V gives CDR1 SNHLY, CDR2 FYNNEI. Trimming took off 8 bases at V and 7 bases at J, with 8 bases between the two ends. This CDR3 is 10 amino acids long. The DNA for the CDR3 is TGTGCCAGCGGGGGGCTTGAAGCTTTCTTT. Its protein is CASGGLEAFF.

This clone was observed a handful of times. V gene TRBV4-3 combines with J gene TRBJ2-7; D is uncertain. Trimming shortened V by 0 bases and J by 12 bases, and 21 bases separated the two germline ends. Germline V gene lookup returns CDR1 LGHNA and CDR2 YSLEER. This CDR3 is built from 15 residues. CDR3 protein: CASSQDQQHGQARYF. As DNA, the CDR3 is TGCGCCAGCAGCCAAGATCAACAGCACGGTCAAGCGCGGTACTTC.

The chain couples TRBV11-2 to TRBJ2-7; D not certain. With 5 bases removed from V and 9 bases from J, the gap between germline ends came to 14 bases. The CDR3 contains 12 residues. The V gene's germline CDR1 is SGHAT and CDR2 FQNNGV. CDR3 residues: CASSIVTPPQYF. CDR3 DNA sequence: TGTGCCAGCAGCATAGTTACTCCTCCGCAGTACTTC.

V and J are TRBV18 and TRBJ2-7; D is possibly TRBD1 (5 bases). V was cut by 3 bases and J by 5 bases, with 5 bases left in between. The CDR3 spans 11 residues. Germline CDR1 is KGHSH and CDR2 is LQKENI. CDR3 sequence reads: CASSPRDEQYF. The CDR3, as DNA: TGTGCCAGCTCACCCAGGGACGAGCAGTACTTC.